One TCR beta chain is described in this entry. This sample is drawn from a study of blood T cell repertoires in COVID-19. For the study at large: The analysed material was cDNA or gDNA that came from T cells, B-cell-depleted T cells, or PBMCs.

Germline values: CDR1 SGHNT, CDR2 YYREEE (reference sequence). CDR3 length: 13 residues. Trimming took 0 bases from V and 6 from J, leaving 9 bases between them. Assay: immunoSEQ multiplex PCR; the TCRdb copy retains only in-frame clones and omits some. The sample includes more than 200,000 clones, around 89% of them seen just once. The sample taken for sequencing was peripheral blood. The receptor's source is a man in his 70s with acute or convalescent COVID-19. The chain recombines TRBV5-4 with TRBJ1-2; D is perhaps TRBD1 (6 bases). The CDR3 DNA is TGTGCCAGCAGCTTGGACAGGGAAGATGGCTACACCTTC. Translated, it gives CASSLDREDGYTF.